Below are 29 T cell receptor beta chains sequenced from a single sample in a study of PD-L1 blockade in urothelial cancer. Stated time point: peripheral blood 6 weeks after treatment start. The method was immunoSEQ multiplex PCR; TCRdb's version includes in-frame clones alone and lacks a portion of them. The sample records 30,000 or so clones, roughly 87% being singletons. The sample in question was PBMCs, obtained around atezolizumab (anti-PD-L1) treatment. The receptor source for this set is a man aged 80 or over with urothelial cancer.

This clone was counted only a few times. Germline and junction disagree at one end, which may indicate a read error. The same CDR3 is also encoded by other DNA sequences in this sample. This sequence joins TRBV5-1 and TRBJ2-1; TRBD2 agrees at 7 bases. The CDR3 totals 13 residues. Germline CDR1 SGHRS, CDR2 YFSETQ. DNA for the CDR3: TGTGCCAGCAGCTTGCGGGAGTACCATGAGCAGTTCTTC. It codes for CASSLREYHEQFF.

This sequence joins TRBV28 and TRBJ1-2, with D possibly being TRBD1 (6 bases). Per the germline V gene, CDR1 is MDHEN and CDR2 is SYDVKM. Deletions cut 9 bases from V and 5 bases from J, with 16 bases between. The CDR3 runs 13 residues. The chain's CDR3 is CASSTGRTYGYTF. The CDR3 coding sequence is TGTGCCAGTTCCACAGGGAGAACATATGGCTACACCTTC.

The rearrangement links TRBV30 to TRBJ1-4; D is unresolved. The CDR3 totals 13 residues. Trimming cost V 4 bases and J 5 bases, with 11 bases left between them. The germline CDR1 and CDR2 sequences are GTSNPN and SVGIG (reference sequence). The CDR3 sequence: CAWKRVSNEKLFF. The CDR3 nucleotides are TGTGCCTGGAAACGGGTCTCCAATGAAAAACTGTTTTTT. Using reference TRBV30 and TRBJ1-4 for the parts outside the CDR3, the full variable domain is SQTIHQWPATLVQPVGSPLSLECTVEGTSNPNLYWYRQAAGRGLQLLFYSVGIGQISSEVPQNLSASRPQDRQFILSSKKLLLSDSGFYLCAWKRVSNEKLFFGSGTQLSVL.

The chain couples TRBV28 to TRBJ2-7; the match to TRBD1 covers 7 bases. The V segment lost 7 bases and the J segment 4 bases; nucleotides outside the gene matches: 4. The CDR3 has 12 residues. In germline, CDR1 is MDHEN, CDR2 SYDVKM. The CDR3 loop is CASTGQRYEQYF. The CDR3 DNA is TGTGCCAGCACGGGACAGAGATACGAGCAGTACTTC.

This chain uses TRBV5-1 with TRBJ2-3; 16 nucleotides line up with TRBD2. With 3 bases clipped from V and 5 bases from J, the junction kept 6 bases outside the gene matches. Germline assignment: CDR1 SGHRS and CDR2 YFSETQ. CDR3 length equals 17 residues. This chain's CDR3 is CASSWGTSGRAKDTQYF. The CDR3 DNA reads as TGCGCCAGCAGCTGGGGGACTAGCGGGAGGGCCAAAGATACGCAGTATTTT.

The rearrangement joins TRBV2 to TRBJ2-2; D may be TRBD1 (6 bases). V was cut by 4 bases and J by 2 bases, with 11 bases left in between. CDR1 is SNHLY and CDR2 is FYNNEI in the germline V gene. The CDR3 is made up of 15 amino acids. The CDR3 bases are TGTGCCAGCAGTGCACGCAGGGGAAACACCGGGGAGCTGTTTTTT. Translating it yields CASSARRGNTGELFF.

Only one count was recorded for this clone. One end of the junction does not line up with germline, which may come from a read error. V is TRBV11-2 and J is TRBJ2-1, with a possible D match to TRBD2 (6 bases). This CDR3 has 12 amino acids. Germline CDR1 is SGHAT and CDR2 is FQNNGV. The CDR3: CASRLGGREQFF. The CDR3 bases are TGTGCCAGCAGGTTAGGAGGGCGTGAGCAGTTCTTC.

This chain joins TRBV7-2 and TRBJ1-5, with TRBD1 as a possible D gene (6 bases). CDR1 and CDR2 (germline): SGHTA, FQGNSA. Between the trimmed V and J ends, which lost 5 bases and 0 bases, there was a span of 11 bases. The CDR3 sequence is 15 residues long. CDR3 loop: CASSITGNSNQPQHF. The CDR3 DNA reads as TGTGCCAGCAGCATAACAGGGAATAGCAATCAGCCCCAGCATTTT.

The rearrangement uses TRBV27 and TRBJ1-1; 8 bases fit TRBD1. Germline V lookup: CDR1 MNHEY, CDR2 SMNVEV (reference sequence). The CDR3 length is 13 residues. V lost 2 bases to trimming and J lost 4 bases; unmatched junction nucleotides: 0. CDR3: CASSLTGGTEAFF. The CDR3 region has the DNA TGTGCCAGCAGTTTAACAGGGGGCACTGAAGCTTTCTTT.

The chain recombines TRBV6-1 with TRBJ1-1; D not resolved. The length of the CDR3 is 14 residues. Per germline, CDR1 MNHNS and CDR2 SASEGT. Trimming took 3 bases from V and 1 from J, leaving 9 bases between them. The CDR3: CASSDLRGNTEAFF. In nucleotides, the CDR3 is TGTGCCAGCAGTGACCTCCGGGGGAACACTGAAGCTTTCTTT.

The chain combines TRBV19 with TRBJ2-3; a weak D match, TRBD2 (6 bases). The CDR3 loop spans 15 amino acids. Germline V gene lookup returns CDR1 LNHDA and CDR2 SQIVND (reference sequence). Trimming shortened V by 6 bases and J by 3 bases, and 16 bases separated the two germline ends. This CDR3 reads CASRGGSVGTDTQYF. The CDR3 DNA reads TGTGCCAGTAGAGGAGGGAGTGTTGGGACAGATACGCAGTATTTT.

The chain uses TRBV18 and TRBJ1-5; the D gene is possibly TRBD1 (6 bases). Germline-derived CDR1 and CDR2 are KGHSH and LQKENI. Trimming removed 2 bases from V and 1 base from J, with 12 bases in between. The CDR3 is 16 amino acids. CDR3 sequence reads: CASSPSQGLSNQPQHF. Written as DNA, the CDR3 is TGTGCCAGCTCACCATCCCAGGGGCTAAGCAATCAGCCCCAGCATTTT.

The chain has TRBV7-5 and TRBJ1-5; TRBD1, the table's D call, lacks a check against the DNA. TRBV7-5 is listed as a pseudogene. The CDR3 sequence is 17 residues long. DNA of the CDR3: TGTGTCAGAAGCTCACACGGCCGGGACAGCTGGAATCAGCCCCAGCATTTT. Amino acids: CVRSSHGRDSWNQPQHF.

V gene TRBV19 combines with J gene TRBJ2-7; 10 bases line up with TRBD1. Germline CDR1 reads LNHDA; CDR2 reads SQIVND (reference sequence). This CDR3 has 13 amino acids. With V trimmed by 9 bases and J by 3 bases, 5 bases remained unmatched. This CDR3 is CASAGTGVYEQYF. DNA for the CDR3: TGTGCCAGCGCCGGGACAGGGGTCTACGAGCAGTACTTC.

The CDR3 coding sequence is TGTGCCAGCAGTTACGGAACGGGAGTCTACGAGCAGTACTTC. Protein: CASSYGTGVYEQYF. V gene TRBV6-5 combines with J gene TRBJ2-7; D perhaps matches TRBD2 (6 bases). CDR1 is MNHEY, CDR2 SVGAGI, per germline. This CDR3 is built from 14 residues. The V and J ends lost 2 bases and 3 bases respectively, with 11 bases between them.

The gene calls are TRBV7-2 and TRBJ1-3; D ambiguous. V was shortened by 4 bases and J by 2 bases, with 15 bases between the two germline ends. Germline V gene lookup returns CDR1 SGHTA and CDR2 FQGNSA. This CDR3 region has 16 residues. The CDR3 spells CASSSLWGGTGNTIYF. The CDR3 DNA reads TGTGCCAGCAGCTCTCTCTGGGGAGGGACTGGAAACACCATATATTTT.

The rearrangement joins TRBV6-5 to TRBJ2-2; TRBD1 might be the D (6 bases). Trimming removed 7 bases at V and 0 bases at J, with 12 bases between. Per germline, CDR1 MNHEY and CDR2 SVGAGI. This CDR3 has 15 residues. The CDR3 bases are TGTGCCAGCACCATGGACAGCTCGAACACCGGGGAGCTGTTTTTT. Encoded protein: CASTMDSSNTGELFF.

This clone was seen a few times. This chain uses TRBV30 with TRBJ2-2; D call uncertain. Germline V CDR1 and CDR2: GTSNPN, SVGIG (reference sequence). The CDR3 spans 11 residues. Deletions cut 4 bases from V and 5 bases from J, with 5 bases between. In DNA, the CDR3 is TGTGCCTGGATGTTAACCGGGGAGCTGTTTTTT. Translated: CAWMLTGELFF. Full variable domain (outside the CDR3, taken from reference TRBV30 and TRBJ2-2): SQTIHQWPATLVQPVGSPLSLECTVEGTSNPNLYWYRQAAGRGLQLLFYSVGIGQISSEVPQNLSASRPQDRQFILSSKKLLLSDSGFYLCAWMLTGELFFGEGSRLTVL.

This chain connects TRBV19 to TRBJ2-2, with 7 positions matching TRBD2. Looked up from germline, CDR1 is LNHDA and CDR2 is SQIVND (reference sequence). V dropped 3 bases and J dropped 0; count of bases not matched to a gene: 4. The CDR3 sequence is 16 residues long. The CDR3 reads CASSIALAANTGELFF. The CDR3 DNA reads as TGTGCCAGTAGTATCGCCCTAGCGGCGAACACCGGGGAGCTGTTTTTT.

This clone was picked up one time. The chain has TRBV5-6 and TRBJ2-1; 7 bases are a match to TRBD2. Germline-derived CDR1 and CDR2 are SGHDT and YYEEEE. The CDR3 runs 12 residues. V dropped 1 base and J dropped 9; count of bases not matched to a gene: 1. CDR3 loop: CASSLWGGEQFF. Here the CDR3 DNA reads TGTGCCAGCAGCTTGTGGGGGGGTGAGCAGTTCTTC.

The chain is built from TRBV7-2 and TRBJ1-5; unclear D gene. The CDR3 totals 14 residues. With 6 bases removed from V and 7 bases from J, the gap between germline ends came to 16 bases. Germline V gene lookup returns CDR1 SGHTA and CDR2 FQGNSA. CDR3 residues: CASSSDGSSQPQHF. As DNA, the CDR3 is TGTGCCAGCAGTAGCGACGGCAGTAGCCAGCCCCAGCATTTT.

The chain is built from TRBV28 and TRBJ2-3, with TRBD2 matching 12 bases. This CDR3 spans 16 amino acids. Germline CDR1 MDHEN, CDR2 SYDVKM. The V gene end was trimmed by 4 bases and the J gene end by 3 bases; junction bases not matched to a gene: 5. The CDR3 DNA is TGTGCCAGCAGTTCCCTAGCGGGAGGGCCTACAGATACGCAGTATTTT. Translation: CASSSLAGGPTDTQYF. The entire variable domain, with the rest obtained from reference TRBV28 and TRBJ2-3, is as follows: DVKVTQSSRYLVKRTGEKVFLECVQDMDHENMFWYRQDPGLGLRLIYFSYDVKMKEKGDIPEGYSVSREKKERFSLILESASTNQTSMYLCASSSLAGGPTDTQYFGPGTRLTVL.

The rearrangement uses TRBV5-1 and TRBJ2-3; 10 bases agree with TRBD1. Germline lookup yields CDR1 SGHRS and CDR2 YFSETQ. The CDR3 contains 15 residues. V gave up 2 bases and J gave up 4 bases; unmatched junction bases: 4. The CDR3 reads CASSLQTGGADTQYF. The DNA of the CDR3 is TGCGCCAGCAGCTTACAGACAGGGGGCGCAGATACGCAGTATTTT.

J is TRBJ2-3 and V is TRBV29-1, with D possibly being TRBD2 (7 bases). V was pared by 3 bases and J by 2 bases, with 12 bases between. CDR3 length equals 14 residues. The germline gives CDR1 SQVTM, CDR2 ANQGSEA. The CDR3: CSVERGGHTDTQYF. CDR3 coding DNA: TGCAGCGTTGAGAGGGGGGGGCACACAGATACGCAGTATTTT.

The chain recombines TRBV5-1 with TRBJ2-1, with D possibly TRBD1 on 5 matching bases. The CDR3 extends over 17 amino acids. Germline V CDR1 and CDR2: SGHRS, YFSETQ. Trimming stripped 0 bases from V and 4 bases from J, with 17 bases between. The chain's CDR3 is CASSLEGARFPYNEQFF. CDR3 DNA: TGCGCCAGCAGCTTGGAAGGGGCCAGGTTCCCATACAATGAGCAGTTCTTC.

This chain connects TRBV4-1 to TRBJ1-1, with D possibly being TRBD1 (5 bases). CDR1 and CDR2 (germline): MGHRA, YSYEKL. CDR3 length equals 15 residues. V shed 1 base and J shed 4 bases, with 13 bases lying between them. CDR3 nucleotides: TGCGCCAGCAGCCAAGGTCTTCAGGGTACCACTGAAGCTTTCTTT. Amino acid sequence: CASSQGLQGTTEAFF.

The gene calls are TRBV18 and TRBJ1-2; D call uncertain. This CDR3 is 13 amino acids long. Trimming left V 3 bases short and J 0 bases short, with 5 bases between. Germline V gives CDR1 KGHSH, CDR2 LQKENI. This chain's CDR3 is CASSPGANYGYTF. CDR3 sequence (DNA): TGTGCCAGCTCACCCGGAGCTAACTATGGCTACACCTTC.

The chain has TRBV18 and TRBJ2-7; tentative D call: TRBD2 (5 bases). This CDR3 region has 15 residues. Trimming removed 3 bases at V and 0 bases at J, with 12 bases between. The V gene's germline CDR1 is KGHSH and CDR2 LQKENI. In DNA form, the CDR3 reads TGTGCCAGCTCACCCGGCACGACTACCTCCTACGAGCAGTACTTC. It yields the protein CASSPGTTTSYEQYF. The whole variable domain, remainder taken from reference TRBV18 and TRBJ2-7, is NAGVMQNPRHLVRRRGQEARLRCSPMKGHSHVYWYRQLPEEGLKFMVYLQKENIIDESGMPKERFSAEFPKEGPSILRIQQVVRGDSAAYFCASSPGTTTSYEQYFGPGTRLTVT.

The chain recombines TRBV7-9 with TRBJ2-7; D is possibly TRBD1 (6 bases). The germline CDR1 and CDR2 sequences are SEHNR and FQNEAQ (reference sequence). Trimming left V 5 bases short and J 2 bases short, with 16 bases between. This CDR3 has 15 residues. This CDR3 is CASSALETGTYEQYF. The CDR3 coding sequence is TGTGCCAGCAGCGCCCTCGAAACAGGGACCTACGAGCAGTACTTC.